Listed below are T cell receptor beta chains from one sample, sequenced in a study of CD8 T cells in ankylosing spondylitis. TCRdb independently ran MiXCR on the 5' RACE reads; one entry per CDR3 protein. The sample includes fewer than 550,000 distinct CDR3 sequences, 5.3% seen only once; the top ten take under 4.5%. Specimen: blood, either unsorted or a sorted T cell fraction (not recorded which). These receptors all stem from a male donor with ankylosing spondylitis. Each CDR3 is given with its conserved first and last residue. Each record gives: D gene, V gene, J gene, clone size, CDR3 DNA, CDR3 protein. The D gene is left open where the match is weak. The size of a clone is reported for some rows only, either as once, few or many, or as a class for expanded clones.

>TRBD2|TRBV5-6|TRBJ2-1|many
TGTGCCAGCAGCTTGGCCAGACTAGCGCCATACAATGAGCAGTTCTTC
CASSLARLAPYNEQFF
>.|TRBV5-6|TRBJ2-2|many
TGTGCCAGCAGCTTGGCAGGGCACTACACCGGGGAGCTGTTTTTT
CASSLAGHYTGELFF
>TRBD2|TRBV7-9|TRBJ2-5|many
TGTGCCAGCAGCTTACCCATAGCGGGCGGGGAGACCCAGTACTTC
CASSLPIAGGETQYF
>TRBD2|TRBV3-1|TRBJ2-3|few
TGTGCCAGCAGACCAGGACTAGCGGGAACAGATACGCAGTATTTT
CASRPGLAGTDTQYF
>TRBD2|TRBV7-2|TRBJ2-1|few
TGTGCCAGCAGCTTAGGGCGGGGGAACCTCTACAATGAGCAGTTCTTC
CASSLGRGNLYNEQFF
>TRBD2|TRBV20-1|TRBJ2-1|many
TGCAGTGCTAGAGATTCGACGGGAGGGTCCTACAATGAGCAGTTCTTC
CSARDSTGGSYNEQFF
>.|TRBV6-1|TRBJ2-4|many
TGTGCCAGCAGTCCGACTGGTAATGTAGGCAGAAACATTCAGTACTTC
CASSPTGNVGRNIQYF
>.|TRBV4-3|TRBJ1-2|many
TGCGCCAGCAGCCAGGCAGAATGGGGGGCTGGCTACACCTTC
CASSQAEWGAGYTF
>.|TRBV9|TRBJ2-3|many
TGTGCCAGCAGCGTCTCGACGGGAAGCACAGATACGCAGTATTTT
CASSVSTGSTDTQYF
>.|TRBV20-1|TRBJ1-2|many
TGCAGTGCTAGTCATACAGGGAATGGCGGCTACACCTTC
CSASHTGNGGYTF
>.|TRBV2|TRBJ2-5|few
TGTGCCAGCAGAGGAGCTGGGGAAGAGACCCAGTACTTC
CASRGAGEETQYF
>.|TRBV20-1|TRBJ2-7|.
TGCAGTGCAAAAGATCCCAACGAGCAGTACTTC
CSAKDPNEQYF
>.|TRBV5-8|TRBJ1-4|many
TGTGCCAGCAGCCAAACAAGGGTTGGAAAACTGTTTTTT
CASSQTRVGKLFF
>.|TRBV20-1|TRBJ1-1|many
TGCAGTGCTAGAGATTGGATGAACACTGAAGCTTTCTTT
CSARDWMNTEAFF
>.|TRBV4-1|TRBJ2-1|few
TGCGCCAGCAGCCTTAGCAGGGGACTGCAGTTCTTC
CASSLSRGLQFF
>.|TRBV29-1|TRBJ2-3|many
TGCAGCAGTTTAAGCACAGATACGCAGTATTTT
CSSLSTDTQYF
>.|TRBV12-3/TRBV12-4|TRBJ1-1|many
TGTGCCAGCACCCCCAGGGCCTTGAACACTGAAGCTTTCTTT
CASTPRALNTEAFF
>.|TRBV28|TRBJ1-1|many
TGTGCCAGCAGTTTTCCAACAGCTAACACTGAAGCTTTCTTT
CASSFPTANTEAFF
>TRBD1|TRBV29-1|TRBJ2-4|many
TGCAGCGTTGCTGGGACAGGGGGCGCGGGCATTCAGTACTTC
CSVAGTGGAGIQYF
>.|TRBV6-2/TRBV6-3|TRBJ2-5|few
TGTGCCAGCAGTCCCCGAGGAGTCACGAGGGGACAAGAGACCCAGTACTTC
CASSPRGVTRGQETQYF
>.|TRBV7-2|TRBJ1-2|many
TGTGCCAGCAGCCCGTGGACCTATGGCTACACCTTC
CASSPWTYGYTF
>.|TRBV20-1|TRBJ1-4|many
TGCAGTGCCCCAGACAGCCGAACAACTAATGAAAAACTGTTTTTT
CSAPDSRTTNEKLFF
>.|TRBV6-5|TRBJ1-2|many
TGTGCCAGCAGTTACTCGTTTGGGGAGACTAACTATGGCTACACCTTC
CASSYSFGETNYGYTF
>TRBD2|TRBV7-2|TRBJ2-3|many
TGTGCCAGCAGCTTAGTAGCGGGGGGCCCAGATACGCAGTATTTT
CASSLVAGGPDTQYF
>TRBD1|TRBV4-2|TRBJ2-1|few
TGTGCCAGCAGCCAGACAGGGGGAGAGCAGTTCTTC
CASSQTGGEQFF
>.|TRBV7-9|TRBJ2-7|many
TGTGCCAGCAGCCGATACGCATGGGGGGAGAGCTCCTACGAGCAGTACTTC
CASSRYAWGESSYEQYF
>.|TRBV3-1|TRBJ1-2|many
TGTGCCAGCAGCCTACGTCCGGGTCTTAACTATGGCTACACCTTC
CASSLRPGLNYGYTF
>TRBD1|TRBV7-9|TRBJ1-2|many
TGTGCCAGCACCCTTCAACAGGGGGCAGAGGAAGGCTACACCTTC
CASTLQQGAEEGYTF
>.|TRBV10-3|TRBJ2-7|many
TGTGCCATCAGTGAGTCGACTCGTTCGGCGTACCCCCACGAGCAGTACTTC
CAISESTRSAYPHEQYF